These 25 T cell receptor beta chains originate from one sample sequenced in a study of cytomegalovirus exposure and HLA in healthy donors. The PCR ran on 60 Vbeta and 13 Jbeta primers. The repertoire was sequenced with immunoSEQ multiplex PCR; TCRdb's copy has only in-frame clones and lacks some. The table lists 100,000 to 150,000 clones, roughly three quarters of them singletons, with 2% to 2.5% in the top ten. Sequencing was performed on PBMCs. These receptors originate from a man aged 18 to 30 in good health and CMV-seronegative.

The CDR3 protein is CASSFGTGASGRAENEQFF. The DNA of the CDR3 is TGCGCCAGCAGCTTTGGGACAGGGGCTAGCGGGAGGGCCGAGAATGAGCAGTTCTTC. The V call is TRBV5-1, the J call TRBJ2-1; 12 nucleotides align to TRBD2. The CDR3 consists of 19 residues. Trimming cost V 2 bases and J 7 bases; bases outside gene matches: 16. Germline assignment: CDR1 SGHRS and CDR2 YFSETQ.

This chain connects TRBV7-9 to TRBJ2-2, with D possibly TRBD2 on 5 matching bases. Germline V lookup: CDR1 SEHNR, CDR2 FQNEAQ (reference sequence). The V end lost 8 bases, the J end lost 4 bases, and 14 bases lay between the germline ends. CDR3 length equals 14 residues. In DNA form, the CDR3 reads TGTGCCAGCCTGGGGAGTTGGGGCACCGGGGAGCTGTTTTTT. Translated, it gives CASLGSWGTGELFF.

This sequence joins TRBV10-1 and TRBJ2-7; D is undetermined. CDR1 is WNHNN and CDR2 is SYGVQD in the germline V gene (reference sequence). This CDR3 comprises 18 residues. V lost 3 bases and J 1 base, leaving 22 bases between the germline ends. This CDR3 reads CASSEPPELCSSSYEQYF. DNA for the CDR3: TGCGCCAGCAGTGAACCACCTGAGCTGTGTAGCTCGTCCTACGAGCAGTACTTC.

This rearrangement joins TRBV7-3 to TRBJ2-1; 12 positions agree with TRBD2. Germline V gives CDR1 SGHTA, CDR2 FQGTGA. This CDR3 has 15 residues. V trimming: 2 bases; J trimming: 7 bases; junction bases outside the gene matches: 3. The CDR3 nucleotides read TGTGCCAGCAGCTTATACGGGACTAGCGGGAATGAGCAGTTCTTC. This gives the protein CASSLYGTSGNEQFF.

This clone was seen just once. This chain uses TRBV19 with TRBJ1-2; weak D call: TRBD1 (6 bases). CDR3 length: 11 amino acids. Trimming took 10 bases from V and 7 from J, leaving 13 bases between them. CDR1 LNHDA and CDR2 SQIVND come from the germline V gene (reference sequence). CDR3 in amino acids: CATRTGCGYTF. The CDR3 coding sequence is TGTGCCACCCGCACAGGGTGTGGCTACACCTTC.

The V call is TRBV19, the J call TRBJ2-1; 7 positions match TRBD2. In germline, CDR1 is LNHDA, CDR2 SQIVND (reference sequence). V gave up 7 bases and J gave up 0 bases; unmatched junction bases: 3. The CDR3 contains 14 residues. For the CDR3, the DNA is TGTGCCAGTATCGGGGGGAGCTCCTACAATGAGCAGTTCTTC. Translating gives CASIGGSSYNEQFF.

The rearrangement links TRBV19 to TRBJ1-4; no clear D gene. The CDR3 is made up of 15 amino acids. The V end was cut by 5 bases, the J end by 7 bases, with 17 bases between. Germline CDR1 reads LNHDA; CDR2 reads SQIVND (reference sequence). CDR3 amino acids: CASSFIPPGPEKLFF. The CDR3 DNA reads TGTGCCAGTAGTTTCATTCCTCCCGGTCCTGAAAAACTGTTTTTT.

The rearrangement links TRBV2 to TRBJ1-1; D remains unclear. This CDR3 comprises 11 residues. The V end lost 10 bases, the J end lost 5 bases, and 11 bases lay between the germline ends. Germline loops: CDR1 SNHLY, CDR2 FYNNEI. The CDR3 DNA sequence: TGTGCCAACCTTGCGGTAACTGAAGCTTTCTTT. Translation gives CANLAVTEAFF.

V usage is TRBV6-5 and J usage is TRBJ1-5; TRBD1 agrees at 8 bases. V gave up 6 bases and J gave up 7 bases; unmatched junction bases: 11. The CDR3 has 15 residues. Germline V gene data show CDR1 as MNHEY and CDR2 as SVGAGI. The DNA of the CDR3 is TGTGCCAGCAGAGAGGGGACAGGAGGTGGGCAGCCCCAGCATTTT. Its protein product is CASREGTGGGQPQHF.

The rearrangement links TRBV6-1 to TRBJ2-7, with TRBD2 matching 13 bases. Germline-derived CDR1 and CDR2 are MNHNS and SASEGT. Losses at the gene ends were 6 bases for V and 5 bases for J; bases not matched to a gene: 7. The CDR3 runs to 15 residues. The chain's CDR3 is CASSAMGLAGNEQYV. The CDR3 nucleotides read TGTGCCAGCAGCGCAATGGGACTAGCGGGGAACGAGCAGTACGTC.

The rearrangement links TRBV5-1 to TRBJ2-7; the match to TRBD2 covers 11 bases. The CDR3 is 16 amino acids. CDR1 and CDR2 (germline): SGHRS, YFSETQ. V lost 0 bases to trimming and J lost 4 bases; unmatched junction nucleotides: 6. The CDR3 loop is CASSLGLAGGTYEQYF. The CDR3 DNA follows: TGCGCCAGCAGCTTGGGGCTAGCGGGAGGTACTTACGAGCAGTACTTC.

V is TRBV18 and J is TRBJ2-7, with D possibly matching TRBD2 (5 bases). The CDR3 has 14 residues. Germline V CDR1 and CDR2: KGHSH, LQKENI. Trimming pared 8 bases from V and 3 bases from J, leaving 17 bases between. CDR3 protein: CASPSWRARYEQYF. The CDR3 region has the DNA TGTGCCAGCCCATCTTGGCGGGCCCGCTACGAGCAGTACTTC.

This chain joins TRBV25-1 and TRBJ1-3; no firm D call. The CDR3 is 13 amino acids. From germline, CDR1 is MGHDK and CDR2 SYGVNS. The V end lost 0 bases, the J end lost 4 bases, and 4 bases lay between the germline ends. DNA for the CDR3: TGTGCCAGCAGTGAATATTCAGGAAACACCATATATTTT. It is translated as CASSEYSGNTIYF.

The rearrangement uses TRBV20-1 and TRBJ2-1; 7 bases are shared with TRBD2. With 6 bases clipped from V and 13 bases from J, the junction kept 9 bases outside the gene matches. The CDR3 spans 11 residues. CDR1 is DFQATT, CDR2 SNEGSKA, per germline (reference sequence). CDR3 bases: TGCAGTGCCGCCCAGACTAGCTTTCAGTTCTTC. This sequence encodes CSAAQTSFQFF.

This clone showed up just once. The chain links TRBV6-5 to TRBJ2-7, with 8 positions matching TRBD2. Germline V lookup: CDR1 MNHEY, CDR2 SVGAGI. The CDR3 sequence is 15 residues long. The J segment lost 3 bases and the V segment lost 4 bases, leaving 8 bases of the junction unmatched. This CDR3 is CASSSRTSPSYEQYF. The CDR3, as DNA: TGTGCCAGCAGTTCAAGGACTAGCCCGAGCTACGAGCAGTACTTC.

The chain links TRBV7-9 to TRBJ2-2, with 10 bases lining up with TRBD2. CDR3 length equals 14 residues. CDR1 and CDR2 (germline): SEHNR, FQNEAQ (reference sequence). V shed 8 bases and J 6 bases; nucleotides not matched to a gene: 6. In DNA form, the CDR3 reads TGTGCCAGCGTGGCTAGCGGGAGCCCCGGGGAGCTGTTTTTT. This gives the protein CASVASGSPGELFF.

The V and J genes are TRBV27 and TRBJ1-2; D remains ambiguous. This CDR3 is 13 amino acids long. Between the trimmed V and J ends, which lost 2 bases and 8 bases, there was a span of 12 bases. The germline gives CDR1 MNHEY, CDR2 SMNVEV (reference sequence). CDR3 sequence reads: CASSLRAVDGYTF. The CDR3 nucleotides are TGTGCCAGCAGTTTAAGAGCGGTCGACGGCTACACCTTC.

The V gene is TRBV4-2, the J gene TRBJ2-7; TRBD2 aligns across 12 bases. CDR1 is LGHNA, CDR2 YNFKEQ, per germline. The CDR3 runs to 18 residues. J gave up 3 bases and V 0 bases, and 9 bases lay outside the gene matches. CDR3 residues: CASSQEGSGLAGFYEQYF. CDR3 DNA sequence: TGTGCCAGCAGCCAAGAAGGCTCCGGACTAGCGGGATTCTACGAGCAGTACTTC.

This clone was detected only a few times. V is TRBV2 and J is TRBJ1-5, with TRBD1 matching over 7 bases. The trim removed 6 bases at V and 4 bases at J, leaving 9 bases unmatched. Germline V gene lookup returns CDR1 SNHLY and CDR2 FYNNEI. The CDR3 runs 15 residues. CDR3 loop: CASRQQGLINQPQHF. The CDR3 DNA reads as TGTGCCAGCAGACAACAGGGGTTGATAAATCAGCCCCAGCATTTT.

DNA for the CDR3: TGTGCCAGCAGCCAAGAGGGGCTTTCCACCAACTCCTACAATGAGCAGTTCTTC. This encodes CASSQEGLSTNSYNEQFF. The chain is built from TRBV4-2 and TRBJ2-1, with D possibly being TRBD1 (5 bases). This CDR3 spans 18 amino acids. Trimming cost V 0 bases and J 0 bases, with 15 bases left between them. Germline CDR1 reads LGHNA; CDR2 reads YNFKEQ.

The CDR3 protein is CASSFRDSPLHF. The CDR3 DNA is TGTGCCAGCAGCTTCCGGGATTCACCCCTCCACTTT. The gene calls are TRBV5-5 and TRBJ1-6; D is ambiguous. Germline V gene lookup returns CDR1 SGHKS and CDR2 YYEKEE (reference sequence). The ends were cut back, 2 bases at V and 8 bases at J, with 5 bases in the middle. There are 12 residues in the CDR3. The whole variable domain, filled in from reference TRBV5-5 and TRBJ1-6, reads DAGVTQSPTHLIKTRGQQVTLRCSPISGHKSVSWYQQVLGQGPQFIFQYYEKEERGRGNFPDRFSARQFPNYSSELNVNALLLGDSALYLCASSFRDSPLHFGNGTRLTVT.

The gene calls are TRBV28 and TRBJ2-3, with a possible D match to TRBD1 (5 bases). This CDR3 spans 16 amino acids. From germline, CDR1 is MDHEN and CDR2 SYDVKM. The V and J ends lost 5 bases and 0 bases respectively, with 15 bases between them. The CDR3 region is CASSPNPRESTDTQYF. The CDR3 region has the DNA TGTGCCAGCAGTCCAAACCCCAGGGAAAGCACAGATACGCAGTATTTT.

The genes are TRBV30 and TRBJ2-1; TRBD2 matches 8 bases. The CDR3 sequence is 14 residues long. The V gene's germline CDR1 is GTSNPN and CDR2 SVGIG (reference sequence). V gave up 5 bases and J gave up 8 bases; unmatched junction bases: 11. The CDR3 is CAWGSGRGTDEQFF. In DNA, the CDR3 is TGTGCCTGGGGGAGCGGGAGAGGGACCGATGAGCAGTTCTTC.

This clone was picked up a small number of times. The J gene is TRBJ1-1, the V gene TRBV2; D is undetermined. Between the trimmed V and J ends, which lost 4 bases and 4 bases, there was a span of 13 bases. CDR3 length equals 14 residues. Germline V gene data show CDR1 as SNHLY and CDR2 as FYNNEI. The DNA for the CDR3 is TGTGCCAGCAGTGTGGAGGGCAGGACCACTGAAGCTTTCTTT. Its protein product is CASSVEGRTTEAFF.

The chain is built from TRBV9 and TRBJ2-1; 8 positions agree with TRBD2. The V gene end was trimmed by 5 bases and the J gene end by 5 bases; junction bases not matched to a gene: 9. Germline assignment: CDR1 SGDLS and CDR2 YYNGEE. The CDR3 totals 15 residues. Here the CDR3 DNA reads TGTGCCAGCAGTGCCAGACTAGCGCTGAACAATGAGCAGTTCTTC. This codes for CASSARLALNNEQFF.